Following are 8 T cell receptor beta chains from one sample sequenced in a study of cytomegalovirus exposure and HLA in healthy donors. Use of 60 Vbeta and 13 Jbeta primers characterized the PCR. The method was immunoSEQ multiplex PCR; TCRdb's version includes in-frame clones alone and lacks a portion of them. The sample contains under 55,000 clones, around 69% of which appear only once. Sequenced: PBMCs. The source is a woman aged 25-40 years in good health and CMV-seronegative.

This clone came up a few times. The chain joins TRBV6-5 to TRBJ1-5, with TRBD1 matching 8 bases. J gave up 4 bases and V 5 bases, and 4 bases lay outside the gene matches. The CDR3 consists of 14 residues. Germline CDR1 is MNHEY and CDR2 is SVGAGI. The CDR3 DNA sequence: TGTGCCAGCAGTCCAGGGGGCGAGAATCAGCCCCAGCATTTT. Translating it yields CASSPGGENQPQHF.

The table lists this clone with a few counts. The genes are TRBV4-1 and TRBJ2-7; 8 nucleotides agree with TRBD2. J was trimmed by 3 bases and V by 0 bases; bases with no gene match: 1. The CDR3 runs to 14 residues. Germline loops: CDR1 MGHRA, CDR2 YSYEKL. The CDR3 here is CASSQEAGDYEQYF. The CDR3 coding sequence is TGCGCCAGCAGCCAAGAAGCGGGAGACTACGAGCAGTACTTC.

The chain combines TRBV4-2 with TRBJ2-5, with 7 bases that match TRBD2. V shed 1 base and J 1 base; nucleotides not matched to a gene: 6. Germline V CDR1 and CDR2: LGHNA, YNFKEQ. The CDR3 totals 16 residues. As DNA, the CDR3 is TGTGCCAGCAGCCAAGGGTTTGGGGGGGGCCAAGAGACCCAGTACTTC. Its protein product is CASSQGFGGGQETQYF.

The chain joins TRBV5-6 to TRBJ1-1; 7 bases are a match to TRBD1. Germline lookup yields CDR1 SGHDT and CDR2 YYEEEE. This CDR3 spans 15 amino acids. The ends lost 4 bases at V and 3 bases at J; junction bases unmatched: 9. This CDR3 reads CASSPQTGDDTEAFF. CDR3 DNA sequence: TGTGCCAGCAGCCCACAAACAGGGGATGACACTGAAGCTTTCTTT.

The chain recombines TRBV30 with TRBJ2-5; a weak D match, TRBD2 (6 bases). This CDR3 region has 13 residues. Germline values: CDR1 GTSNPN, CDR2 SVGIG (reference sequence). With 0 bases removed from V and 10 bases from J, the gap between germline ends came to 15 bases. The CDR3 sequence is CAWSVPQGRDQYF. The CDR3 DNA follows: TGTGCCTGGAGTGTCCCACAAGGGCGGGACCAGTACTTC.

CDR3 loop: CASSWSGDTEAFF. CDR3 sequence (DNA): TGTGCCAGCAGTTGGAGTGGAGACACTGAAGCTTTCTTT. The chain combines TRBV6-5 with TRBJ1-1; no clear D. The germline V and J ends were trimmed by 4 bases and 3 bases, with 9 bases remaining between them. Germline V CDR1 and CDR2: MNHEY, SVGAGI. CDR3 length: 13 amino acids.

The rearrangement links TRBV5-4 to TRBJ2-7, with TRBD1 matching over 8 bases. This CDR3 spans 13 amino acids. Germline V lookup: CDR1 SGHNT, CDR2 YYREEE (reference sequence). The V segment lost 4 bases and the J segment 6 bases; nucleotides outside the gene matches: 6. The CDR3 reads CASSPGGRGEQYF. The CDR3, as DNA: TGTGCCAGCAGCCCAGGGGGCCGGGGCGAGCAGTACTTC.

The chain couples TRBV30 to TRBJ2-3; 9 bases agree with TRBD2. The CDR3 sequence is 15 residues long. Unmatched junction bases numbered 7, after V lost 1 base and J lost 5 bases. Germline CDR1 and CDR2: GTSNPN and SVGIG (reference sequence). The CDR3 sequence: CAWSAQTSGGDTQYF. The DNA for the CDR3 is TGTGCCTGGAGTGCCCAGACTAGCGGTGGAGATACGCAGTATTTT.